These 23 T cell receptor beta chains were sequenced from one sample in a study of T cells in women clearing cervical HPV infection. The method was immunoSEQ multiplex PCR; TCRdb's version includes in-frame clones alone and lacks a portion of them. The sample spans approximately 30,000 clones; the ten largest clones claim about 1.5%. The sample taken for sequencing was blood buffy coat. Receptors were obtained from a woman between 18 and 70 years old with a cervical HPV16 infection that either progressed to CIN3+ or cleared (not recorded which).

A remark on this clone: The read halts 3 residues ahead of the CDR3 end, with the missing end drawn from the germline J gene. The chain recombines TRBV6-2 or TRBV6-3 with TRBJ2-2; D ambiguous. V lost 2 bases and J 4 bases, leaving 11 bases between the germline ends. Germline-derived CDR1 and CDR2 are MNHEY and SVGEGT. CDR3 length: 15 residues. CDR3 sequence reads: CASSYPTLGTGELFF. Partial CDR3 DNA: TGTGCCAGCAGTTACCCGACTTTGGGCACCGGGGAG.

As for this clone: Read coverage stops 3 residues before the CDR3 terminus; the germline J gene supplies the remainder. V gene TRBV14 combines with J gene TRBJ1-6; 8 positions match TRBD1. This CDR3 has 16 amino acids. V shed 4 bases, J shed 7 bases, and the junction held 9 bases outside the gene matches. In germline, CDR1 is SGHDN, CDR2 FVKESK. The chain's CDR3 is CASSLRGGQGNSPLHF. CDR3 DNA, as far as it was read: TGTGCCAGCAGCCTTAGAGGAGGACAGGGAAATTCACCC.

As regards this clone: The CDR3 end is not reached by the read, which stops 3 residues before it; the germline J gene fills it in. The chain carries TRBV2 and TRBJ2-2; 10 nucleotides align to TRBD1. Germline values: CDR1 SNHLY, CDR2 FYNNEI. This CDR3 contains 16 residues. The CDR3 reads CASSGTGGLWNSPLFF. CDR3 DNA, as far as it was read: TGTGCCAGCAGTGGGACAGGGGGATTGTGGAATTCACCG.

Notes on this clone: The read comes to an end 3 residues before the CDR3 does, leaving the germline J gene to fill in the end. This chain connects TRBV18 to TRBJ2-2, with TRBD1 identical over 9 bases. Germline V lookup: CDR1 KGHSH, CDR2 LQKENI. The CDR3 has 14 residues. CDR3 loop: CASSRGQGGEKLFF. The CDR3 DNA, read in part, is TGTGCCAGCTCACGGGGACAGGGAGGTGAAAAG.

As to this clone: The read halts 3 residues ahead of the CDR3 end, with the missing end drawn from the germline J gene. This chain connects TRBV5-1 to TRBJ2-7, with D perhaps TRBD1 (5 bases). Germline V gene lookup returns CDR1 SGHRS and CDR2 YFSETQ. Trimming left V 4 bases short and J 3 bases short, with 11 bases between. The CDR3 runs 13 residues. The part of the CDR3 DNA that was read is TGCGCCAGCAGCATGGACACGTACTACGAG. This codes for CASSMDTYYE. The whole CDR3 protein reads CASSMDTYYEQYF.

Remarks on this clone: The read is 3 residues too short to cover the CDR3 end, so that end is filled in from the germline J gene. The rearrangement links TRBV18 to TRBJ2-3; D uncertain. From germline, CDR1 is KGHSH and CDR2 LQKENI. V shed 5 bases and J shed 0 bases, with 9 bases lying between them. The CDR3 consists of 14 residues. CDR3 protein: CASSSMPSTDTQYF. Partial CDR3 DNA: TGTGCCAGCTCATCTATGCCGAGCACAGATACG.

Partial CDR3 DNA: TGCAGTGACAGGGCGAACACCGGGGAG. Encoded protein: CSDRANTGE. The whole CDR3 is CSDRANTGELFF. The chain links TRBV20-1 to TRBJ2-2, with D perhaps TRBD1 (6 bases). The read gets to within 3 residues of the CDR3 end, and the germline J gene fills in the rest. Germline V lookup: CDR1 DFQATT, CDR2 SNEGSKA (reference sequence). This CDR3 spans 12 amino acids. Deletions cut 7 bases from V and 0 bases from J, with 6 bases between.

With regard to this clone: The read terminates 3 residues ahead of where the CDR3 ends, so the germline J gene completes it. The rearrangement joins TRBV7-2 to TRBJ1-2; D is uncertain. The CDR3 spans 15 residues. CDR1 is SGHTA and CDR2 is FQGNSA in the germline V gene. This CDR3 reads CASSLTSGRTGAYTF. CDR3 DNA (partial): TGTGCCAGCAGCTTAACTAGCGGGAGGACTGGTGCC. Full variable domain (outside the CDR3, taken from reference TRBV7-2 and TRBJ1-2): GAGVSQSPSNKVTEKGKDVELRCDPISGHTALYWYRQSLGQGLEFLIYFQGNSAPDKSGLPSDRFSAERTGGSVSTLTIQRTQQEDSAVYLCASSLTSGRTGAYTFGSGTRLTVV.

A word on this clone: The DNA ends 3 residues before the CDR3 does, and the rest of the CDR3 is filled in from the germline J gene. The V call is TRBV12-3 or TRBV12-4, the J call TRBJ2-7; tentatively, D is TRBD2 (5 bases). The CDR3 spans 13 residues. Trimming left V 4 bases short and J 3 bases short, with 10 bases between. The CDR3: CASSSGLYYEQYF. The CDR3 bases that were read are TGTGCCAGCAGTTCAGGACTTTACTACGAG.

Turning to this clone: The sequenced fragment ends 3 residues before the CDR3 boundary, so the rest is inferred from the germline J gene. V and J are TRBV7-9 and TRBJ2-1; 9 positions agree with TRBD2. The CDR3 has 14 residues. CDR1 and CDR2 (germline): SEHNR, FQNEAQ (reference sequence). V lost 10 bases and J lost 3; bases outside the gene matches: 7. The sequenced CDR3 bases are TGTGCCATACAGGGTAGCGGGAGCTACAATGAG. This translates into CAIQGSGSYNE. The CDR3 reads in full as CAIQGSGSYNEQFF.

A note on this clone: Read data end 3 residues before the CDR3 end; the end is taken from the germline J gene. The chain joins TRBV7-2 to TRBJ2-2, with TRBD2 matching 12 bases. The CDR3 is made up of 15 amino acids. The trim removed 5 bases at V and 8 bases at J, leaving 6 bases unmatched. Germline V gene data show CDR1 as SGHTA and CDR2 as FQGNSA. The sequenced part of the CDR3 DNA is TGTGCCAGCAGCCCGCTACTAGCGGGAGGTGGGGAG. This translates into CASSPLLAGGGE. From start to end, the CDR3 is CASSPLLAGGGELFF. The full variable domain, rest sourced from reference TRBV7-2 and TRBJ2-2, is GAGVSQSPSNKVTEKGKDVELRCDPISGHTALYWYRQSLGQGLEFLIYFQGNSAPDKSGLPSDRFSAERTGGSVSTLTIQRTQQEDSAVYLCASSPLLAGGGELFFGEGSRLTVL.

Comments on this clone: The read ends 3 residues early relative to the CDR3; the germline J gene fills the gap. The chain carries TRBV7-9 and TRBJ1-1, with a weak D call TRBD1 (6 bases). CDR1 is SEHNR and CDR2 is FQNEAQ in the germline V gene (reference sequence). The CDR3 spans 15 residues. The V end was cut by 1 base, the J end by 1 base, with 10 bases between. The CDR3 sequence is CASSLVSGANTEAFF. The covered CDR3 bases are TGTGCCAGCAGCTTAGTTTCAGGGGCGAACACTGAA.

Comments on this clone: The read finishes 3 residues shy of the CDR3 end, and the germline J gene is used to complete it. In the same sample, other DNA sequences code for this CDR3. This chain joins TRBV18 and TRBJ1-3; 10 nucleotides agree with TRBD1. This CDR3 has 22 residues. V trimming: 0 bases; J trimming: 0 bases; junction bases outside the gene matches: 17. CDR1 KGHSH and CDR2 LQKENI come from the germline V gene. The CDR3 sequence: CASSPPISGTGARRISGNTIYF. Incomplete CDR3 DNA: TGTGCCAGCTCACCACCGATCTCCGGGACAGGGGCCCGGCGGATCTCTGGAAACACC.

Concerning this clone: The missing CDR3 end, 3 residues past where the read stops, is filled in from the germline J gene. The rearrangement joins TRBV11-3 to TRBJ2-5; D gene unclear. V lost 5 bases and J 5 bases, leaving 12 bases between the germline ends. Germline V gene lookup returns CDR1 SGHNT and CDR2 YENEEA. The CDR3 spans 13 residues. CDR3 in amino acids: CASSRLESETQYF. CDR3 bases read: TGTGCCAGCAGCCGCCTAGAATCTGAGACC.

Concerning this clone: The CDR3 end falls 3 residues outside the read, so it is completed with the germline J gene. The chain is built from TRBV7-8 and TRBJ1-2; TRBD1 agrees at 11 bases. The CDR3 loop spans 16 amino acids. CDR1 is SGHVS, CDR2 FQNEAQ, per germline. CDR3 region: CASSPVKRTGGDDYTF. The CDR3 bases that were read are TGTGCCAGCAGCCCCGTAAAACGGACAGGGGGCGACGAC.

For this clone: The CDR3 is cut off 3 residues early in the read; its end comes from the germline J gene. The rearrangement joins TRBV5-6 to TRBJ2-3; D gene unclear. The ends were cut back, 0 bases at V and 2 bases at J, with 7 bases in the middle. The CDR3 is made up of 14 amino acids. Germline loops: CDR1 SGHDT, CDR2 YYEEEE. CDR3 in amino acids: CASSLELNTDTQYF. The sequenced CDR3 bases are TGTGCCAGCAGCTTGGAACTTAACACAGATACG.

As for this clone: The read falls 3 residues short of the CDR3 end, and the missing part is taken from the germline J gene. This chain links TRBV18 with TRBJ1-2, with 8 bases aligning to TRBD1. The CDR3 loop spans 17 amino acids. The germline CDR1 and CDR2 sequences are KGHSH and LQKENI. CDR3 residues: CASSPPGQGGSYNDYTF. The sequenced part of the CDR3 DNA is TGTGCCAGCTCACCTCCAGGACAGGGAGGCTCCTACAATGAC.

This CDR3 reads CASSASSGRALETQYF. The CDR3 DNA, read in part, is TGTGCCAGCAGTGCTTCTAGCGGGAGGGCCTTAGAGACG. The chain joins TRBV2 to TRBJ2-3, with 12 positions matching TRBD2. With the read ending 3 residues before the CDR3 end, the germline J gene is used to fill in that end. In germline, CDR1 is SNHLY, CDR2 FYNNEI. The CDR3 has 16 amino acids.

Details on this clone: The read ends 3 residues shy of where the CDR3 ends; the end is completed using the germline J gene. The J gene is TRBJ2-1, the V gene TRBV20-1; tentatively, D is TRBD2 (5 bases). V dropped 4 bases and J dropped 6 bases, with 16 bases sitting between them. This CDR3 has 14 residues. Germline V gene lookup returns CDR1 DFQATT and CDR2 SNEGSKA (reference sequence). CDR3 region: CSATLYTRANEQFF. The sequenced CDR3 bases are TGCAGTGCTACACTCTACACTAGGGCCAATGAG.

Regarding this clone: The CDR3 extends 3 residues past the end of the read, so its final part is completed from the germline J gene. This chain links TRBV11-3 with TRBJ1-2; tentative D call: TRBD1 (5 bases). Germline-derived CDR1 and CDR2 are SGHNT and YENEEA. The CDR3 has 14 residues. The CDR3 sequence is CASSLGDYQETYTF. The sequenced CDR3 bases are TGTGCCAGCAGCTTAGGGGACTACCAAGAGACC. Supplemented by reference TRBV11-3 and TRBJ1-2, the full variable domain reads EAGVVQSPRYKIIEKKQPVAFWCNPISGHNTLYWYLQNLGQGPELLIRYENEEAVDDSQLPKDRFSAERLKGVDSTLKIQPAELGDSAVYLCASSLGDYQETYTFGSGTRLTVV.

A word on this clone: Coverage ceases 3 residues before the CDR3 finishes, and the germline J gene fills in the end. The V gene is TRBV2, the J gene TRBJ1-5; D ambiguous. The V gene lost 5 bases and the J gene lost 4 bases, with 12 bases spanning the gap. Germline V gene lookup returns CDR1 SNHLY and CDR2 FYNNEI. The CDR3 contains 14 residues. CDR3 in amino acids: CASSIEAGNQPQHF. The DNA read from the CDR3 is TGTGCCAGCAGTATCGAGGCTGGTAATCAGCCC.

About this clone: From the germline J gene comes the end of the CDR3, since the read stops 3 residues before it. The V gene is TRBV10-1, the J gene TRBJ1-2; 9 bases are shared with TRBD1. Germline V gene sequence: CDR1 WNHNN, CDR2 SYGVQD (reference sequence). The CDR3 sequence is 16 residues long. Incomplete CDR3 DNA: TGCGCCAGCAGTGAGTCGGGGACAGGGAGGGAGGAGACC. Translating it yields CASSESGTGREET. The full CDR3 sequence reads CASSESGTGREETYTF.

With respect to this clone: The CDR3 end falls 3 residues outside the read, so it is completed with the germline J gene. V is TRBV2 and J is TRBJ2-7; possibly TRBD1 for D (6 bases). Per the germline V gene, CDR1 is SNHLY and CDR2 is FYNNEI. This CDR3 is built from 11 residues. The V end was cut by 6 bases, the J end by 3 bases, with 6 bases between. The part of the CDR3 DNA that was read is TGTGCCAGCAGGGACAGCTACGAG. Translation: CASRDSYE. The entire CDR3 protein reads CASRDSYEQYF. The full variable domain, with the rest looked up from reference TRBV2 and TRBJ2-7, is EPEVTQTPSHQVTQMGQEVILRCVPISNHLYFYWYRQILGQKVEFLVSFYNNEISEKSEIFDDQFSVERPDGSNFTLKIRSTKLEDSAMYFCASRDSYEQYFGPGTRLTVT.